This T cell receptor beta chain was recovered during a study of blood T cells in healthy people across ages. On the study more broadly: Template switching caught about one barcoded beta molecule for each two T cells. Notes on the study in general: Researchers said unsorted PBMCs prevented a conclusive naive versus antigen-experienced comparison.

A second PCR, run for roughly 6 to 11 cycles, used a sample-barcoded 5' primer plus a J-beta primer mix. Each CDR3 protein is one row after TCRdb ran MiXCR on the 5' RACE reads. The sample contains 780,000 or so distinct CDR3 sequences, roughly 50% of which appear only once. Germline loops: CDR1 DFQATT, CDR2 SNEGSKA (reference sequence). V was shortened by 0 bases and J by 1 base, with 9 bases between the two germline ends. The length of the CDR3 is 14 residues. Concerning this clonotype itself: The target antigen is unknown.

This chain links TRBV20-1 with TRBJ1-2; tentatively, D is TRBD1 (6 bases). Sequencing was performed on blood. This receptor was identified in a man aged 40-49 years in good health. The CDR3 DNA follows: TGCAGTGCTAGAGAAGACAGGAGTAACTATGGCTACACCTTC. As protein: CSAREDRSNYGYTF.